This T cell receptor beta chain was obtained from a study of blood T cell repertoires in COVID-19. Germline trimming cut 7 bases from V and 6 bases from J; bases unmatched to any gene: 9. The V gene's germline CDR1 is ENHRY and CDR2 SYGVKD. The CDR3 totals 14 residues. The protocol was immunoSEQ multiplex PCR, while the TCRdb copy is restricted to in-frame clones and leaves out a portion. The sample contains 200,000 to 250,000 clones, about 87% of which appear only once. This clonotype was sampled from a man aged 25 to 40 with COVID-19, enrolled during active disease. What was sequenced was peripheral blood. J is TRBJ1-2 and V is TRBV10-3; 9 bases map to TRBD1. CDR3 sequence: CAITRDREANGYTF. The CDR3 region has the DNA TGTGCCATCACCCGGGACAGGGAGGCTAATGGCTACACCTTC.